This T cell receptor (beta chain) was identified during a study of blood T cell repertoires in COVID-19. Libraries were prepared by immunoSEQ multiplex PCR; TCRdb keeps only in-frame clonotypes and omits some of them. This sample carries some 280,000 clones, 85% of them seen once, and the ten largest clones take around 4%. The CDR3 is made up of 13 amino acids. CDR1 and CDR2 (germline): SGHRS, YFSETQ. Trimming cost V 0 bases and J 9 bases, with 10 bases left between them. The J gene is TRBJ1-5, the V gene TRBV5-1; D is unresolved. The TCR sequence derives from a woman aged 50 to 60 with active or convalescent COVID-19. Sequencing used peripheral blood. The CDR3 sequence: CASSLDVAWPQHF. CDR3 nucleotides: TGCGCCAGCAGCTTGGACGTCGCGTGGCCCCAGCATTTT.